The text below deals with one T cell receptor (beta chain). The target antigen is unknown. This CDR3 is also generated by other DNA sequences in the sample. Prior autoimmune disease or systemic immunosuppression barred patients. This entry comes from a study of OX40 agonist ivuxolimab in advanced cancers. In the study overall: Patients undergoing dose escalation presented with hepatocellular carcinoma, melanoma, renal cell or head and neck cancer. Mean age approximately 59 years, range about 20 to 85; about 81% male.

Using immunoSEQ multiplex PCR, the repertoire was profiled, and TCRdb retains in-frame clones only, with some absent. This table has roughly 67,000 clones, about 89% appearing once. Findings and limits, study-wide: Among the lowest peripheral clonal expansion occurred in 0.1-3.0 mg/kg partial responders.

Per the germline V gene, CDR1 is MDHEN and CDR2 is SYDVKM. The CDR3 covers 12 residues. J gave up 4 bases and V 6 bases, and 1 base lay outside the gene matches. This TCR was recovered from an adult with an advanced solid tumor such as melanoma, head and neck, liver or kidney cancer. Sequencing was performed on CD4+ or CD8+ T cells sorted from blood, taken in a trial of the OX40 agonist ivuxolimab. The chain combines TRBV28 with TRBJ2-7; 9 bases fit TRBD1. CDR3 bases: TGTGCCAGCAGACAGGGGGCTTACGAGCAGTACTTC. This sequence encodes CASRQGAYEQYF.